This TCR beta chain was recorded in a study of cytomegalovirus exposure and HLA in healthy donors. Clones were sequenced by immunoSEQ multiplex PCR, and TCRdb holds only the in-frame ones, with some missing. The sample has fewer than 250,000 clones, just under 90% seen once; the top ten hold about 3%. The junction had 11 bases not matched to a gene; V was cut back by 6 bases and J by 6 bases. This CDR3 has 15 amino acids. Germline V gene sequence: CDR1 MDHEN, CDR2 SYDVKM. The sample consisted of PBMCs. The V call is TRBV28, the J call TRBJ1-5; TRBD1 aligns across 7 bases. This clonotype originated in a man aged 18 to 30 in good health and CMV-seronegative. As DNA, the CDR3 is TGTGCCAGCAGCCGATCCGACAGGGTACTTCAGCCCCAGCATTTT. Translated, it gives CASSRSDRVLQPQHF.